The sample holds one count of the clone carrying this TCR beta chain. The entry originates in a study of blood T cell repertoires in COVID-19. Per the authors' pipeline: How many nucleated cells were present was estimated from reference gene primer amplification. Method: immunoSEQ multiplex PCR; TCRdb's copy keeps in-frame clones and lacks some. The V and J calls and the clone size are those of that table, but D and trimming were determined from the DNA. This sample has approximately 240,000 clones, with about 88% found just once. The origin of this receptor is a woman in her 40s who had recovered from COVID-19. Sequenced input: peripheral blood.

The DNA for the CDR3 is TGTGCCACCAGACCTGGACAGGGGGCGAACACTGAAGCTTTCTTT. Protein product: CATRPGQGANTEAFF. The genes are TRBV24-1 and TRBJ1-1; 11 bases map to TRBD1. This CDR3 region has 15 residues. J gave up 1 base and V 7 bases, and 4 bases lay outside the gene matches. CDR1 is KGHDR and CDR2 is SFDVKD in the germline V gene.